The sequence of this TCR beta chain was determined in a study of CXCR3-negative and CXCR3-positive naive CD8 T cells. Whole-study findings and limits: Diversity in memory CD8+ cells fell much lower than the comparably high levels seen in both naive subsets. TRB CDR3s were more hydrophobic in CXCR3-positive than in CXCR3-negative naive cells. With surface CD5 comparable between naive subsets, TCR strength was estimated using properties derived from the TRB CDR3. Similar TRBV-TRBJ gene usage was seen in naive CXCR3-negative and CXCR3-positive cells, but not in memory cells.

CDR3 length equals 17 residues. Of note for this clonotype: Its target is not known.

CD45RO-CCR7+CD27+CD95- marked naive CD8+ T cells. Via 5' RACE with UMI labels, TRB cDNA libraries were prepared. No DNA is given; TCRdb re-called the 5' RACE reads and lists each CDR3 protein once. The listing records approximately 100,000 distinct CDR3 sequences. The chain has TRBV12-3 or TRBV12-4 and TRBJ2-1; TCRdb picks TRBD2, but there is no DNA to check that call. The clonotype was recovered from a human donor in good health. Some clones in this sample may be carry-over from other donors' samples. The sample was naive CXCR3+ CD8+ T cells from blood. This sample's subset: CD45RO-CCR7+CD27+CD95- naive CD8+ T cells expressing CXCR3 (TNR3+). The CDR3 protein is CASSRPIAGAIYNEQFF.